The rows below give T cell receptor beta chains drawn from one sample of a study of OX40 agonist ivuxolimab in advanced cancers. Here immunoSEQ multiplex PCR was the method, and the copy in TCRdb shows in-frame clones only, minus some. Among some 18,000 clones listed, roughly 80% were seen once. The source was CD4+ or CD8+ T cells sorted from blood, collected in a trial of the OX40 agonist ivuxolimab. The receptors come from an adult with an advanced solid tumor such as melanoma, head and neck, liver or kidney cancer. Each CDR3 is given with its conserved first and last residue. D genes are given only for firm matches. Not all rows give a size; the values are once, few, many and, for expanded clones, a class.

D gene: TRBD2
J gene: TRBJ2-3
V gene: TRBV4-1
clone size: -
CDR3 protein: CASSQDAGGPKFRDTQYF
CDR3 DNA: TGCGCCAGCAGCCAGGACGCGGGGGGGCCGAAGTTTAGAGATACGCAGTATTTT

D gene: -
J gene: TRBJ1-2
V gene: TRBV30
clone size: once
CDR3 protein: CAWRVVERGYTF
CDR3 DNA: TGTGCCTGGAGAGTGGTTGAGCGTGGCTACACCTTC

D gene: -
J gene: TRBJ1-2
V gene: TRBV5-4
clone size: -
CDR3 protein: CASSLDRQSGYTF
CDR3 DNA: TGTGCCAGCAGCTTGGATCGGCAGAGTGGCTACACCTTC

D gene: -
J gene: TRBJ1-4
V gene: TRBV7-9
clone size: -
CDR3 protein: CASSLAGWEGEKLFF
CDR3 DNA: TGTGCCAGCAGCTTAGCCGGATGGGAGGGTGAAAAACTGTTTTTT

D gene: TRBD2
J gene: TRBJ2-7
V gene: TRBV4-2
clone size: -
CDR3 protein: CASSQEEWGTSGSHEQYF
CDR3 DNA: TGTGCCAGCAGCCAAGAGGAATGGGGGACTAGCGGGTCCCACGAGCAGTACTTC

D gene: -
J gene: TRBJ2-7
V gene: TRBV27
clone size: -
CDR3 protein: CASRGGPHEQYF
CDR3 DNA: TGTGCCAGCAGGGGGGGGCCACACGAGCAGTACTTC

D gene: -
J gene: TRBJ1-5
V gene: TRBV11-2
clone size: -
CDR3 protein: CASSLTHPGNQPQHF
CDR3 DNA: TGTGCCAGCAGCCTGACCCACCCGGGCAATCAGCCCCAGCATTTT

D gene: -
J gene: TRBJ2-6
V gene: TRBV7-6
clone size: once
CDR3 protein: CASSLEGTGANVLTF
CDR3 DNA: TGTGCCAGCAGCTTAGAGGGAACTGGGGCCAACGTCCTGACTTTC

D gene: -
J gene: TRBJ1-1
V gene: TRBV10-3
clone size: -
CDR3 protein: CAISESGGEAEAFF
CDR3 DNA: TGTGCCATCAGTGAGTCGGGCGGGGAAGCTGAAGCTTTCTTT

D gene: TRBD1
J gene: TRBJ2-7
V gene: TRBV9
clone size: -
CDR3 protein: CASSGPGQGPYEQYF
CDR3 DNA: TGTGCCAGCAGCGGACCGGGACAGGGGCCCTACGAGCAGTACTTC

D gene: -
J gene: TRBJ1-2
V gene: TRBV27
clone size: -
CDR3 protein: CASRDSSNTYGYTF
CDR3 DNA: TGTGCCAGCAGGGATTCCAGCAACACCTATGGCTACACCTTC

D gene: TRBD2
J gene: TRBJ2-1
V gene: TRBV5-1
clone size: once
CDR3 protein: CASSLVPSGGALPPNEQFF
CDR3 DNA: TGCGCCAGCAGCTTGGTTCCCAGCGGGGGGGCCTTGCCTCCTAATGAGCAGTTCTTC

D gene: -
J gene: TRBJ2-2
V gene: TRBV30
clone size: -
CDR3 protein: CAWSVLGGELFF
CDR3 DNA: TGTGCCTGGAGTGTACTTGGCGGGGAGCTGTTTTTT

D gene: -
J gene: TRBJ1-6
V gene: TRBV4-1
clone size: few
CDR3 protein: CASSQVGGEYGPLHF
CDR3 DNA: TGCGCCAGCAGCCAAGTCGGTGGCGAATACGGACCCCTCCACTTT

D gene: -
J gene: TRBJ1-2
V gene: TRBV7-9
clone size: few
CDR3 protein: CASSRRGSNYGYTF
CDR3 DNA: TGTGCCAGCAGCAGACGGGGTTCTAACTATGGCTACACCTTC

D gene: -
J gene: TRBJ1-1
V gene: TRBV13
clone size: -
CDR3 protein: CASTPPGRTEAFF
CDR3 DNA: TGTGCCAGCACCCCTCCGGGGAGAACTGAAGCTTTCTTT

D gene: -
J gene: TRBJ2-7
V gene: TRBV5-1
clone size: -
CDR3 protein: CASSHRQLYSGDEQYF
CDR3 DNA: TGCGCCAGCAGCCATCGACAGCTCTACTCAGGGGACGAGCAGTACTTC

D gene: -
J gene: TRBJ2-1
V gene: TRBV19
clone size: -
CDR3 protein: CASMGVGGGYEQFF
CDR3 DNA: TGTGCCAGTATGGGGGTTGGAGGGGGCTATGAGCAGTTCTTC

D gene: TRBD1
J gene: TRBJ1-2
V gene: TRBV6-5
clone size: -
CDR3 protein: CASSYSPGGYYGYTF
CDR3 DNA: TGTGCCAGCAGTTACTCGCCAGGGGGCTATTATGGCTACACCTTC

D gene: -
J gene: TRBJ2-3
V gene: TRBV7-3
clone size: -
CDR3 protein: CASSLGIVGEDTQYF
CDR3 DNA: TGTGCCAGCAGCTTGGGCATAGTTGGCGAAGATACGCAGTATTTT

D gene: TRBD1
J gene: TRBJ1-2
V gene: TRBV10-3
clone size: -
CDR3 protein: CAINPTGIPLYGYTF
CDR3 DNA: TGTGCCATCAACCCGACAGGGATACCCCTCTATGGCTACACCTTC

D gene: -
J gene: TRBJ1-2
V gene: TRBV21-1
clone size: -
CDR3 protein: CASSKEIGGRSLYGYTF
CDR3 DNA: TGTGCCAGCAGCAAAGAGATAGGGGGCCGCTCGCTTTATGGCTACACCTTC

D gene: -
J gene: TRBJ1-1
V gene: TRBV9
clone size: once
CDR3 protein: CASSVAPNAGVTEAFF
CDR3 DNA: TGTGCCAGCAGCGTAGCCCCGAACGCAGGGGTCACTGAAGCTTTCTTT

D gene: TRBD1
J gene: TRBJ1-2
V gene: TRBV5-1
clone size: -
CDR3 protein: CASSIGQGAKMIDGYTF
CDR3 DNA: TGCGCCAGCAGCATCGGACAGGGGGCGAAAATGATAGATGGCTACACCTTC

D gene: -
J gene: TRBJ1-1
V gene: TRBV4-3
clone size: few
CDR3 protein: CASSRGDDTEAFF
CDR3 DNA: TGCGCCAGCAGCAGAGGGGATGACACTGAAGCTTTCTTT

D gene: -
J gene: TRBJ2-1
V gene: TRBV6-4
clone size: few
CDR3 protein: CASSDSSGSYNEQFF
CDR3 DNA: TGTGCCAGCAGTGACTCAAGCGGCTCCTACAATGAGCAGTTCTTC

D gene: TRBD1
J gene: TRBJ2-2
V gene: TRBV27
clone size: once
CDR3 protein: CASSLRGPILGTGELFF
CDR3 DNA: TGTGCCAGCAGCCTCAGGGGGCCCATTCTGGGCACCGGGGAGCTGTTTTTT

D gene: TRBD1
J gene: TRBJ2-5
V gene: TRBV27
clone size: -
CDR3 protein: CASSLSYRGYETQYF
CDR3 DNA: TGTGCCAGCAGTTTATCCTACAGGGGCTACGAGACCCAGTACTTC

D gene: -
J gene: TRBJ2-4
V gene: TRBV27
clone size: -
CDR3 protein: CASTSTPLEAKNIQYF
CDR3 DNA: TGTGCCAGCACATCTACACCTTTAGAGGCCAAAAACATTCAGTACTTC

D gene: -
J gene: TRBJ2-1
V gene: TRBV19
clone size: medium-sized
CDR3 protein: CASSTAGYEQFF
CDR3 DNA: TGTGCCAGTAGTACCGCGGGGTATGAGCAGTTCTTC

D gene: -
J gene: TRBJ2-7
V gene: TRBV5-4
clone size: -
CDR3 protein: CASSQTTRDPPTEQYF
CDR3 DNA: TGCGCCAGCAGCCAAACCACCCGAGACCCACCAACAGAGCAGTACTTC

D gene: TRBD2
J gene: TRBJ2-1
V gene: TRBV4-2
clone size: few
CDR3 protein: CASSQDTSGAYNEQFF
CDR3 DNA: TGTGCCAGCAGCCAAGATACTAGCGGGGCCTACAATGAGCAGTTCTTC

D gene: -
J gene: TRBJ2-1
V gene: TRBV2
clone size: -
CDR3 protein: CASSEALILGGEQFF
CDR3 DNA: TGTGCCAGCAGTGAAGCGCTTATATTGGGCGGTGAGCAGTTCTTC

D gene: TRBD1
J gene: TRBJ1-4
V gene: TRBV18
clone size: -
CDR3 protein: CASSPETGRDVEKLFF
CDR3 DNA: TGTGCCAGCTCACCAGAGACAGGGAGGGACGTGGAAAAACTGTTTTTT

D gene: -
J gene: TRBJ1-3
V gene: TRBV7-9
clone size: once
CDR3 protein: CASSFGTTGNTIYF
CDR3 DNA: TGTGCCAGCAGCTTTGGGACAACCGGAAACACCATATATTTT

D gene: TRBD2
J gene: TRBJ2-3
V gene: TRBV18
clone size: -
CDR3 protein: CASSPKRGAQDTQYF
CDR3 DNA: TGTGCCAGCTCACCAAAGCGGGGGGCGCAAGATACGCAGTATTTT

D gene: TRBD1
J gene: TRBJ1-2
V gene: TRBV7-9
clone size: -
CDR3 protein: CASSLVGGGYGYTF
CDR3 DNA: TGTGCCAGCAGCTTAGTAGGGGGCGGCTATGGCTACACCTTC

D gene: -
J gene: TRBJ2-7
V gene: TRBV7-9
clone size: -
CDR3 protein: CASSRGRYGIQPTHEQYF
CDR3 DNA: TGTGCCAGCAGCCGCGGGCGGTATGGGATTCAACCTACACACGAGCAGTACTTC

D gene: TRBD1
J gene: TRBJ2-7
V gene: TRBV9
clone size: -
CDR3 protein: CASSGRTGGEDEQYF
CDR3 DNA: TGTGCCAGCAGCGGCCGGACAGGGGGCGAGGACGAGCAGTACTTC

D gene: -
J gene: TRBJ1-2
V gene: TRBV28
clone size: once
CDR3 protein: CASGNPQDIYGYTF
CDR3 DNA: TGTGCCAGCGGGAACCCACAGGATATCTATGGCTACACCTTC

D gene: -
J gene: TRBJ1-4
V gene: TRBV6-5
clone size: many
CDR3 protein: CASSRDISEKLFF
CDR3 DNA: TGTGCCAGCAGTCGGGACATCTCTGAAAAACTGTTTTTT

D gene: -
J gene: TRBJ2-7
V gene: TRBV6-6
clone size: -
CDR3 protein: CASSQYSYEQYF
CDR3 DNA: TGTGCCAGCAGCCAATATTCCTACGAGCAGTACTTC

D gene: -
J gene: TRBJ1-5
V gene: TRBV7-9
clone size: -
CDR3 protein: CASSSDGISNRPQHF
CDR3 DNA: TGTGCCAGCAGCTCCGACGGGATTAGCAATCGGCCCCAGCATTTT

D gene: -
J gene: TRBJ1-1
V gene: TRBV28
clone size: -
CDR3 protein: CASSSRITMNTEAFF
CDR3 DNA: TGTGCCAGCAGTTCCCGGATCACGATGAACACTGAAGCTTTCTTT

D gene: TRBD1
J gene: TRBJ2-1
V gene: TRBV13
clone size: -
CDR3 protein: CASSDRTGHNEQFF
CDR3 DNA: TGTGCCAGCAGCGATCGGACAGGGCACAATGAGCAGTTCTTC

D gene: TRBD1
J gene: TRBJ2-7
V gene: TRBV4-1
clone size: -
CDR3 protein: CASSQVGTGGAVYEQYF
CDR3 DNA: TGCGCCAGCAGCCAAGTTGGGACAGGGGGCGCGGTGTACGAGCAGTACTTC

D gene: -
J gene: TRBJ2-7
V gene: TRBV28
clone size: once
CDR3 protein: CASSLPKTGPDSYEQYF
CDR3 DNA: TGTGCCAGCAGTTTACCCAAAACAGGGCCCGACTCCTACGAGCAGTACTTC

D gene: -
J gene: TRBJ2-7
V gene: TRBV29-1
clone size: -
CDR3 protein: CSIEGTGTNYEQYF
CDR3 DNA: TGCAGCATTGAGGGGACCGGGACAAACTACGAGCAGTACTTC

D gene: TRBD1
J gene: TRBJ2-7
V gene: TRBV7-3
clone size: -
CDR3 protein: CASSITGTEAYEQYF
CDR3 DNA: TGTGCCAGCAGCATTACCGGGACAGAAGCCTACGAGCAGTACTTC

D gene: -
J gene: TRBJ1-1
V gene: TRBV6-5
clone size: -
CDR3 protein: CASSYSRDEAFF
CDR3 DNA: TGTGCCAGCAGTTACTCGAGGGACGAAGCTTTCTTT

D gene: -
J gene: TRBJ1-1
V gene: TRBV7-5
clone size: -
CDR3 protein: CASSLAGTNTEAFF
CDR3 DNA: TGTGCCAGCAGCTTAGCAGGGACGAACACTGAAGCTTTCTTT

D gene: -
J gene: TRBJ1-2
V gene: TRBV6-5
clone size: -
CDR3 protein: CASSIGGGYGYTF
CDR3 DNA: TGTGCCAGCAGTATTGGGGGAGGCTATGGCTACACCTTC

D gene: -
J gene: TRBJ2-7
V gene: TRBV4-2
clone size: -
CDR3 protein: CASSQGGPYEQYF
CDR3 DNA: TGTGCCAGCAGCCAAGGGGGACCCTACGAGCAGTACTTC